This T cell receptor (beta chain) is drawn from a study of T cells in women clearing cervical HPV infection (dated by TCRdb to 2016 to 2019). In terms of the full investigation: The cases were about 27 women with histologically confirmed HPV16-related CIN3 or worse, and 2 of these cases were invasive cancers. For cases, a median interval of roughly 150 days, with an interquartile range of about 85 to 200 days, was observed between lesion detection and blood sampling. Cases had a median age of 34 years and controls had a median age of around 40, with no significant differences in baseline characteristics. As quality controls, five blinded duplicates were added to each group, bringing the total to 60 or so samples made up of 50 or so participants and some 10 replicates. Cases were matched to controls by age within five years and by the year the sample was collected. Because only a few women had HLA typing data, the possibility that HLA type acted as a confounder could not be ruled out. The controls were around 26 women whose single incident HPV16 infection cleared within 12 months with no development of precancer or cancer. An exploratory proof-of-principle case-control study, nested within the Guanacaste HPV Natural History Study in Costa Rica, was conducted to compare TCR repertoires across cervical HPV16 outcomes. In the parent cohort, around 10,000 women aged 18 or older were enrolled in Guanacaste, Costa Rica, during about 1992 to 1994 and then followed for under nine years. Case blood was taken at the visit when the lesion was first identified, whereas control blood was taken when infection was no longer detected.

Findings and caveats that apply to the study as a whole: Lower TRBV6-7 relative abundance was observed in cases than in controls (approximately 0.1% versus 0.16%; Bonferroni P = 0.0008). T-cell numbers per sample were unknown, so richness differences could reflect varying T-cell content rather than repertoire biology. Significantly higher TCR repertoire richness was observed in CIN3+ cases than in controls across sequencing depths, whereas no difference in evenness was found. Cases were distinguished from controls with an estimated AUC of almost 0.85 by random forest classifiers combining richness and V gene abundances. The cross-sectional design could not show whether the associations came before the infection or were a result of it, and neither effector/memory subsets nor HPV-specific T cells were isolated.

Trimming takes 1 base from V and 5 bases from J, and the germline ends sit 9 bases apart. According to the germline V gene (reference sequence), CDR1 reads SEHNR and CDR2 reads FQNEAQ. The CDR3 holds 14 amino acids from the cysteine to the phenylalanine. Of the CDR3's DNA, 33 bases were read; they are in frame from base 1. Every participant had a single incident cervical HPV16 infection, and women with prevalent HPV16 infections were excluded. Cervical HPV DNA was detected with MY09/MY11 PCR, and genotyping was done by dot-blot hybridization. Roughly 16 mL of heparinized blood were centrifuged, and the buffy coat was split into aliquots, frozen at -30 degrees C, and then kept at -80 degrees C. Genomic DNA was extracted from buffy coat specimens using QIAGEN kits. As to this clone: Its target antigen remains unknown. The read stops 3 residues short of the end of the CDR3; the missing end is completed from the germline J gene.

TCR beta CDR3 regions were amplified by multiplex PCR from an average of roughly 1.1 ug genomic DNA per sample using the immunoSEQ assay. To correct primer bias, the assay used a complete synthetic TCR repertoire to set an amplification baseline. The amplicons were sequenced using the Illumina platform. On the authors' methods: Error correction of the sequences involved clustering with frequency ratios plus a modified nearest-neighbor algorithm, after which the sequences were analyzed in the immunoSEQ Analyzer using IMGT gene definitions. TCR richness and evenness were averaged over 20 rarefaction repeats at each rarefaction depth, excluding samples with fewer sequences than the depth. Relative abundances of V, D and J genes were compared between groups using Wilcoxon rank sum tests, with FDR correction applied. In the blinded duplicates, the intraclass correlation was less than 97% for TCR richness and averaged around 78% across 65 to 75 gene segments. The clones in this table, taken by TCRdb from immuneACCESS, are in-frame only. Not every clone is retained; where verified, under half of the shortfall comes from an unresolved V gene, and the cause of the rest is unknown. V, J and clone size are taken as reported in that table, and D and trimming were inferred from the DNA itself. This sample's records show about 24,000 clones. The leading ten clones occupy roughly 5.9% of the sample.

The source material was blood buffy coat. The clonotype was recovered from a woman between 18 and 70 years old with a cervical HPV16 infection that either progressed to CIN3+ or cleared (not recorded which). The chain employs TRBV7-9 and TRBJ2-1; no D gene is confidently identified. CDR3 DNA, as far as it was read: TGTGCCAGCAGCTTAGTTGGGCGAAACAATGAG. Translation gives CASSLVGRNNE. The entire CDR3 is CASSLVGRNNEQFF.